This TCR beta chain originates from a study of blood T cell dynamics during melanoma immunotherapy. Background on the study: Standard first-line treatment here was pembrolizumab or nivolumab plus ipilimumab in metastatic melanoma.

The CDR3 extends over 18 amino acids. Germline assignment: CDR1 SGHVS and CDR2 FQNEAQ. Losses at the gene ends were 1 base for V and 6 bases for J; bases not matched to a gene: 15. Measured with immunoSEQ multiplex PCR; TCRdb has only the in-frame clones, and not every one. The sample lists some 25,000 clones, 70% to 90% occurring once. Regarding time point: pre-treatment baseline. No patient had earlier systemic cancer treatment, concurrent immunosuppressants, or another active cancer. The chain links TRBV7-8 to TRBJ2-7, with 10 nucleotides matching TRBD2. Source: blood, taken from a patient treated with checkpoint blockade. The receptor was derived from a human donor with melanoma. Here the CDR3 DNA reads TGTGCCAGCAGCTTAGTGGTGGCTAGCGGGAGTATAGCGCTCGAGCAGTACTTC. This gives the protein CASSLVVASGSIALEQYF.